The 5 T cell receptor beta chains presented below share a single source sample, sequenced in a study of blood T cell repertoires in COVID-19. Libraries were prepared by immunoSEQ multiplex PCR; TCRdb keeps only in-frame clonotypes and omits some of them. The sample carries nearly 350,000 clones, over 70% recorded once. Sequencing used peripheral blood. These receptors were taken from a man aged 25 to 40 with active or convalescent COVID-19.

The chain recombines TRBV3-1 (or the pseudogene TRBV3-2) with TRBJ2-1, with 12 bases identical to TRBD2. This CDR3 comprises 15 residues. Germline values: CDR1 LGHDT, CDR2 YNNKEL (reference sequence). V lost 6 bases to trimming and J lost 8 bases; unmatched junction nucleotides: 8. This CDR3 reads CASSQTSGGSYEQFF. The CDR3 coding sequence is TGTGCCAGCAGTCAAACTAGCGGGGGGAGTTATGAGCAGTTCTTC.

This clone has a single count. This chain links TRBV24-1 with TRBJ2-3; 7 bases line up with TRBD1. This CDR3 is 15 amino acids long. V dropped 6 bases and J dropped 1; count of bases not matched to a gene: 6. CDR1 is KGHDR and CDR2 is SFDVKD in the germline V gene. Written as DNA, the CDR3 is TGTGCCACCAGTTCAGTGCAGGGGGGCACAGATACGCAGTATTTT. It yields the protein CATSSVQGGTDTQYF.

In regard to this clone: This same CDR3 is encoded by further DNA sequences in the sample. The CDR3 region is CASSLSGNTDTQYF. The CDR3 DNA reads as TGTGCCAGCAGCTTAAGCGGGAACACAGATACGCAGTATTTT. The rearrangement links TRBV7-3 to TRBJ2-3; D might be TRBD2 (6 bases). Trimming cost V 1 base and J 2 bases, with 7 bases left between them. CDR1 and CDR2 (germline): SGHTA, FQGTGA. The CDR3 has 14 residues.

The chain employs TRBV7-8 and TRBJ1-4; D not resolved. V gave up 5 bases and J gave up 0 bases, with 7 bases separating them. Germline loops: CDR1 SGHVS, CDR2 FQNEAQ. The length of the CDR3 is 14 residues. The CDR3 DNA reads as TGTGCCAGCAGCATATTAGCAACTAATGAAAAACTGTTTTTT. This encodes CASSILATNEKLFF.

The V call is TRBV5-4, the J call TRBJ2-3, with D possibly being TRBD2 (6 bases). The CDR3 is 13 amino acids. V was clipped by 1 base and J by 8 bases, with 11 bases between them. CDR1 and CDR2 from the germline V gene are SGHNT and YYREEE (reference sequence). Here the CDR3 reads CASSLTATSTQYF. CDR3 DNA sequence: TGTGCCAGCAGCTTGACCGCGACTAGTACGCAGTATTTT. Based on the CDR3 plus reference TRBV5-4 and TRBJ2-3, the full variable domain is ETGVTQSPTHLIKTRGQQVTLRCSSQSGHNTVSWYQQALGQGPQFIFQYYREEENGRGNFPPRFSGLQFPNYSSELNVNALELDDSALYLCASSLTATSTQYFGPGTRLTVL.